This T cell receptor (beta chain) was profiled in a study of high-grade serous ovarian cancer treatment subgroups (dated by TCRdb to the early 2020s). Regarding the complete study: A mean of around 14,000 reads and 7,500 or so unique TCR beta rearrangements per sample was generated by sequencing. TCR beta repertoires were profiled in patients with high-grade serous ovarian cancer who were grouped, under a laparoscopic triage algorithm, by complete gross resection or by neoadjuvant chemotherapy response. The approximately 30-patient cohort included some 10 patients with no residual disease after primary surgery (R0), some 10 excellent NACT responders, and some 10 poor NACT responders. One primary tumor sample and two metastatic tumor samples were contributed by each patient, so that some 96 samples were obtained in total. What the study reported, not specific to this receptor: TCR clonal relatedness showed a positive correlation with neoantigen level and a trend toward positive correlation with copy number variation and mutation load from whole-genome sequencing. TCR repertoire analyses were focused on CDR3, and CDR1 and CDR2 were not analyzed. Repertoire similarity between tumors from the same patient ranged from about 0.11 to 0.8, while tumors from different patients showed almost no similarity. Spatial information was not captured by bulk tumor TCR sequencing, so insight into HGSC tumor complexity and diversity was limited.

The approximately 86 tumor samples underwent high-throughput TCR profiling using ImmunoSEQ. In the original analysis: The repertoire diversity metrics included richness (unique productive sequences), clonality, evenness and relatedness, and the Bhattacharyya coefficient was used to measure similarity between samples. Conclusions stayed consistent in a sensitivity analysis that left out TCRs with fewer than two reads. TCRdb carries this immuneACCESS record with in-frame sequences only. Its versions omit some clonotypes, under half of them owing to an unresolved V gene in the studies checked, with the rest unexplained. Clone size and the V and J calls come from that table; the DNA yielded D and trimming. Here the sample has 750 to 1,000 clones; 60% to 80% occur a single time. The biggest ten clones account for approximately 20% of the sample. The tumor samples were collected prior to definitive surgery or chemotherapy. Genomic DNA was extracted by the MD Anderson Biospecimen Extraction Resource, and TCR sequencing was done by the MD Anderson Cancer Genomics Laboratory.

In the germline V gene, CDR1 corresponds to SGDLS and CDR2 to YYNGEE. Relative to germline, V is missing 4 bases and J is missing 7 bases, with 11 bases of the junction outside any gene match. Its CDR3 holds 16 amino acids, cysteine through phenylalanine. Kept here is only the CDR3 DNA, which spans 48 bases and is read in frame from base 1. Worth noting for this clone: Its antigen is currently not known. One base away there is no much larger clone; base qualities are not given.

The V and J genes are TRBV9 and TRBJ2-1, with 10 middle bases fitting TRBD2. Sequenced input: tumor tissue. This clonotype was obtained from a human donor with high-grade serous ovarian cancer. For the CDR3, the sequence is CASSPNLAGDPNEQFF. The bases read TGTGCCAGCAGCCCAAACCTAGCGGGAGACCCTAATGAGCAGTTCTTC.